This T cell receptor (beta chain) was profiled in a study of Ad26.COV2.S vaccination and SARS-CoV-2 variants. General study results and limits: Comparability of non-spike TCR breadth was observed across vaccine and placebo recipients. Placebo recipients had lower spike-specific TCR breadth than vaccine recipients.

Treatment denoted: 15 to 20 received Ad26.COV2.S at low or high dose, single or two shots; 5 received placebo; per-sample allocation not given. Samples came from day 63 after the first vaccine or placebo injection. TCRdb's table, derived via immunoSEQ multiplex PCR, lists solely in-frame clones and lacks some. The sample consists of a few hundred thousand clones, more than 75% of them appearing once. About this clone: Its target is unknown.

V shed 3 bases and J 14 bases; nucleotides not matched to a gene: 2. Germline values: CDR1 SGDLS, CDR2 YYNGEE. The CDR3 consists of 11 residues. Specimen: peripheral blood, collected in a trial of Ad26.COV2.S vaccine versus placebo. V and J are TRBV9 and TRBJ2-1; 10 bases are shared with TRBD1. This receptor was obtained from a person between 18 and 65 years old who received the Ad26.COV2.S COVID-19 vaccine or a placebo. The CDR3 region is CASSAGTGEFF. In nucleotides, the CDR3 is TGTGCCAGCAGCGCTGGGACAGGGGAGTTCTTC.